Shown below are 8 T cell receptor beta chains from a single sample sequenced in a study of shared clonotypes between healthy human individuals. Libraries were prepared by immunoSEQ multiplex PCR; TCRdb keeps only in-frame clonotypes and omits some of them. The profile shows fewer than 850,000 clones, 90% of them singletons. Sequenced material: memory CD8+ T cells from PBMCs. Subset denoted: CD45RO+ cells pooled with CCR7-negative TemRA cells. The source of these receptors is a man between 18 and 35 years old in good health. Some clones in this sample may be carry-over from other donors' samples.

The CDR3 loop reads CASSRTGFYEQYF. CDR3 bases: TGTGCCAGCAGCCGGACCGGTTTTTACGAGCAGTACTTC. The chain is built from TRBV5-6 and TRBJ2-7; D gene unclear. V lost 4 bases and J lost 4, with 12 bases in between. Germline V gene lookup returns CDR1 SGHDT and CDR2 YYEEEE. The length of the CDR3 is 13 residues.

The chain is built from TRBV7-8 and TRBJ2-1; the D is unclear. Per the germline V gene, CDR1 is SGHVS and CDR2 is FQNEAQ. Between the trimmed V and J ends, which lost 1 base and 9 bases, there was a span of 13 bases. This CDR3 is built from 14 residues. For the CDR3, the DNA is TGTGCCAGCAGCTTAGACTACCTGTGGGGTGAGCAGTTCTTC. Its translation: CASSLDYLWGEQFF.

The chain links TRBV5-8 to TRBJ2-5; the D gene is possibly TRBD1 (5 bases). Germline values: CDR1 SGHTS, CDR2 YDEGEE. This CDR3 region has 13 residues. The germline V and J ends were trimmed by 3 bases and 5 bases, with 11 bases remaining between them. In DNA, the CDR3 is TGTGCCAGCAGCTCTGGGGCACGGGAGACCCAGTACTTC. This codes for CASSSGARETQYF.

In its sample, this clone was seen once. The genes are TRBV14 and TRBJ2-3; 8 nucleotides align to TRBD1. The CDR3 is made up of 15 amino acids. Germline V gene sequence: CDR1 SGHDN, CDR2 FVKESK. Losses at the gene ends were 3 bases for V and 1 base for J; bases not matched to a gene: 3. The CDR3 bases are TGTGCCAGCAGCCACCCACAGGGGGGCACAGATACGCAGTATTTT. Translation gives CASSHPQGGTDTQYF.

The chain carries TRBV6-5 and TRBJ2-7; D is possibly TRBD2 (5 bases). Germline CDR1 is MNHEY and CDR2 is SVGAGI. The V and J ends lost 3 bases and 6 bases respectively, with 12 bases between them. The CDR3 is 13 residues long. The CDR3 DNA follows: TGTGCCAGCAGTTATGCCGGGGTGGCCGAGCAGTACTTC. Its translation is CASSYAGVAEQYF.

The rearrangement uses TRBV5-3 and TRBJ2-1; a possible D gene is TRBD1 (6 bases). TRBV5-3 is placed among ORFs of uncertain function. V lost 2 bases and J 5 bases, leaving 14 bases between the germline ends. This CDR3 contains 15 residues. This CDR3 is CARSFKRTDDNEQFF. CDR3 in DNA: TGTGCCAGAAGCTTTAAACGGACAGATGACAATGAGCAGTTCTTC.

This chain joins TRBV2 and TRBJ2-4; no clear D. V was shortened by 8 bases and J by 0 bases, with 14 bases between the two germline ends. The CDR3 has 15 amino acids. CDR1 and CDR2 (germline): SNHLY, FYNNEI. CDR3 amino acids: CASLFDGLAKNIQYF. The CDR3 DNA is TGTGCCAGCCTTTTTGACGGCTTAGCCAAAAACATTCAGTACTTC.

This rearrangement joins TRBV9 to TRBJ2-1; D gene uncertain. This CDR3 contains 15 residues. Between the trimmed V and J ends, which lost 0 bases and 0 bases, there was a span of 7 bases. Germline values: CDR1 SGDLS, CDR2 YYNGEE. CDR3 in DNA: TGTGCCAGCAGCGTAGACCTCAGCTCCTACAATGAGCAGTTCTTC. It specifies CASSVDLSSYNEQFF. Full variable domain (outside the CDR3, taken from reference TRBV9 and TRBJ2-1): DSGVTQTPKHLITATGQRVTLRCSPRSGDLSVYWYQQSLDQGLQFLIQYYNGEERAKGNILERFSAQQFPDLHSELNLSSLELGDSALYFCASSVDLSSYNEQFFGPGTRLTVL.